The source of this T cell receptor beta chain is a study of cytomegalovirus exposure and HLA in healthy donors. This clone was picked up a small number of times. Amplification used 60 Vbeta primers and 13 Jbeta primers. Libraries were prepared by immunoSEQ multiplex PCR; TCRdb keeps only in-frame clonotypes and omits some of them. The profile shows 90,000 to 140,000 clones, 10% to 15% of them singletons. The CDR3 has 16 residues. The ends lost 4 bases at V and 8 bases at J; junction bases unmatched: 15. From germline, CDR1 is MNHNS and CDR2 SASEGT. The chain recombines TRBV6-1 with TRBJ1-2, with TRBD1 matching over 8 bases. The origin of this receptor is a man aged 35 to 55 in good health and CMV-seropositive. The sequenced sample consisted of PBMCs. CDR3 protein: CASSATGTGAPRGYTF. The CDR3 region has the DNA TGTGCCAGCAGTGCAACCGGGACAGGTGCCCCCCGGGGCTACACCTTC.